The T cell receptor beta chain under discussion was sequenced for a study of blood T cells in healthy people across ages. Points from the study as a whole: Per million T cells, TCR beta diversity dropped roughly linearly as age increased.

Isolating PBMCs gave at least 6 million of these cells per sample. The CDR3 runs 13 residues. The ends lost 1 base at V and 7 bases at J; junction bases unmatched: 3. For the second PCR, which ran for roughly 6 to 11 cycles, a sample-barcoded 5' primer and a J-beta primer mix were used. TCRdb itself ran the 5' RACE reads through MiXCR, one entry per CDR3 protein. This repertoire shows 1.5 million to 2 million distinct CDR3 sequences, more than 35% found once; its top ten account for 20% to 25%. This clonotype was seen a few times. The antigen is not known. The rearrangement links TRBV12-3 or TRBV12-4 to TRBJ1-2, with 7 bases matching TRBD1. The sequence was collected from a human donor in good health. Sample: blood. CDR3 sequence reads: CASSLGDRAGYTF. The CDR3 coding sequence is TGTGCCAGCAGTTTAGGAGACAGGGCTGGCTACACCTTC.